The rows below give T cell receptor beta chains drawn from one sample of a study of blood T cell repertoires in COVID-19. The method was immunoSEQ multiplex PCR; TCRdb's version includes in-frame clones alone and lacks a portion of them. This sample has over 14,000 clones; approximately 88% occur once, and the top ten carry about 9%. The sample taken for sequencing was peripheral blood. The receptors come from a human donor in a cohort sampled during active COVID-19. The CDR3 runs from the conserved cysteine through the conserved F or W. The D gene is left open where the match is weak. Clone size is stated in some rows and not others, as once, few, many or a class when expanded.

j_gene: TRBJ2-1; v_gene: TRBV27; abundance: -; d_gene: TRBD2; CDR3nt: TGTGCCAGCAGTCCCCGACTAGCCGTCAACTACAATGAGCAGTTCTTC; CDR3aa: CASSPRLAVNYNEQFF
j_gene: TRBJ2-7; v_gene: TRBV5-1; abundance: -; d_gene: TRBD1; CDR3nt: TGCGCCAGCAGCTTGCGGCCGCTGGACAGGTCGTACGAGCAGTACTTC; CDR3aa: CASSLRPLDRSYEQYF
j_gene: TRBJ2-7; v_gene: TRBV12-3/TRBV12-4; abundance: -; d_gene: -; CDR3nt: TGTGCCAGCAGGCAAAGTAGTCTCGACGAGCAGTACTTC; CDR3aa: CASRQSSLDEQYF
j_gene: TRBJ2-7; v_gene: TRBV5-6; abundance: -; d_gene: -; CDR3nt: TGTGCCAGCAGCTTGTTTCGGGGTCACTACGAGCAGTACTTC; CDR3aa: CASSLFRGHYEQYF
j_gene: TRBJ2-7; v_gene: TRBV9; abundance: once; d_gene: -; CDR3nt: TGTGCCAGCAGCTCTCAATCTAAGACAGCATCATACTACGAGCAGTACTTC; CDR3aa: CASSSQSKTASYYEQYF
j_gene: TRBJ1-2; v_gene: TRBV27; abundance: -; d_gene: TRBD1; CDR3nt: TGTGCCAGCAGACGCCCCGGGACAGGGGAAGGCTACACCTTC; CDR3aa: CASRRPGTGEGYTF
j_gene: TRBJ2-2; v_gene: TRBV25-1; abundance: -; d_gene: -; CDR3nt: TGTGCCAGCAGTGAATTATACACCGGGGAGCTGTTTTTT; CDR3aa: CASSELYTGELFF
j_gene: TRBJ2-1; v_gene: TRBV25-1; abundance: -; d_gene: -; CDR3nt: TGTGCCAGCAGTGTGTCGGGAAGTAGGAATGAGCAGTTCTTC; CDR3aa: CASSVSGSRNEQFF
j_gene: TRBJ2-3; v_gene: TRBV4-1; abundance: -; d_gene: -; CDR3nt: TGCGCCAGCAGCTTAAGCGGTCTTAGCACAGATACGCAGTATTTT; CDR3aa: CASSLSGLSTDTQYF
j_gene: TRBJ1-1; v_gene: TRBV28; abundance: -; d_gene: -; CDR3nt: TGTGCCAGCAGTCCCGTTCAGGTGAACACTGAAGCTTTCTTT; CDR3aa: CASSPVQVNTEAFF
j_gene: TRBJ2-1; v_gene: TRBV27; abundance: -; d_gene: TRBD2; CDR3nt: TGTGCCAGCAGTTTTCTGGCGGGAGGGCGGAGTGAGCAGTTCTTC; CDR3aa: CASSFLAGGRSEQFF
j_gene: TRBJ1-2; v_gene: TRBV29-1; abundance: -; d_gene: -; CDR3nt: TGCAGCGTTGAAGACTCGGGCTACACCTTC; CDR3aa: CSVEDSGYTF
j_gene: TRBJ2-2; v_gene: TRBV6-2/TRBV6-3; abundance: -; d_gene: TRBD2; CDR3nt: TGTGCCAGCAGTTACGGGGTAGCGGGGAACACCGGGGAGCTGTTTTTT; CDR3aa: CASSYGVAGNTGELFF
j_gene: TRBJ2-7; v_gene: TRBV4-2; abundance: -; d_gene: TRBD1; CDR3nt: TGTGCCAGCAGGCAAACCGGGACAGCCGAGCAGTACTTC; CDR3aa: CASRQTGTAEQYF
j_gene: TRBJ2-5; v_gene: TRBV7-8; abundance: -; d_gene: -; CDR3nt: TGTGCCAGCAGCACCTACCGGGCCCCCGGGAAGACCCAGTACTTC; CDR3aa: CASSTYRAPGKTQYF
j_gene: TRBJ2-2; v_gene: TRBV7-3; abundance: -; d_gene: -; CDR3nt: TGTGCCAGCAGCTTAATTGGGGAGGCAACCGGGGAGCTGTTTTTT; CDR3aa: CASSLIGEATGELFF
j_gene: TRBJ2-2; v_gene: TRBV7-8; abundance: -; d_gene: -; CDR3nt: TGTGCCAGCAGCTTAGGGGGGACAAAGACCGGGGAGCTGTTTTTT; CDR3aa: CASSLGGTKTGELFF
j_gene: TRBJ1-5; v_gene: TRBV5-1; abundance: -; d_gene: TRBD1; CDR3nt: TGCGCCAGCAGCCCGGGGGGGACAGGGAATCAGCCCCAGCATTTT; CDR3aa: CASSPGGTGNQPQHF
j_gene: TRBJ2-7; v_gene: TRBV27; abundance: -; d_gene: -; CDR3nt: TGTGCCAGCAGAAACTACAGGGAGGGTAGGGGCGAGCAGTACTTC; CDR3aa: CASRNYREGRGEQYF
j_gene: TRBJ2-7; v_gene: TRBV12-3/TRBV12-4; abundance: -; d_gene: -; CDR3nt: TGTGCCAGCAGCTCTTATTACGAGCAGTACTTC; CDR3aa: CASSSYYEQYF
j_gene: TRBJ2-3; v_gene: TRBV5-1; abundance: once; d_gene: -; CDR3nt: TGCGCCAGCAGGGGAAAGCCCCGGGAAATACCAGATACGCAGTATTTT; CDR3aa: CASRGKPREIPDTQYF
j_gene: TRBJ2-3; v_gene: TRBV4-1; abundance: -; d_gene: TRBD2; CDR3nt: TGCGCCAGCAGCCCGGACGCGGTAGCGGGAGGGCGCACAGATACGCAGTATTTT; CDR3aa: CASSPDAVAGGRTDTQYF
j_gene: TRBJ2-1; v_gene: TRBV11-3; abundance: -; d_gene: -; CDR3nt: TGTGCCAGCAGCTCCCTAGGCTCCTACAATGAGCAGTTCTTC; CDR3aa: CASSSLGSYNEQFF
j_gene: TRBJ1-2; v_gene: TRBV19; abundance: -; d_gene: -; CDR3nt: TGTGCCAGTAGTAATCAGGGAAGCTATGGCTACACCTTC; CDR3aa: CASSNQGSYGYTF
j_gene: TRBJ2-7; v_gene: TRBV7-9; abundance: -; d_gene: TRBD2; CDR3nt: TGTGCCAGCACTAGCGGGAGGACCTACGAGCAGTACTTC; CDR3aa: CASTSGRTYEQYF